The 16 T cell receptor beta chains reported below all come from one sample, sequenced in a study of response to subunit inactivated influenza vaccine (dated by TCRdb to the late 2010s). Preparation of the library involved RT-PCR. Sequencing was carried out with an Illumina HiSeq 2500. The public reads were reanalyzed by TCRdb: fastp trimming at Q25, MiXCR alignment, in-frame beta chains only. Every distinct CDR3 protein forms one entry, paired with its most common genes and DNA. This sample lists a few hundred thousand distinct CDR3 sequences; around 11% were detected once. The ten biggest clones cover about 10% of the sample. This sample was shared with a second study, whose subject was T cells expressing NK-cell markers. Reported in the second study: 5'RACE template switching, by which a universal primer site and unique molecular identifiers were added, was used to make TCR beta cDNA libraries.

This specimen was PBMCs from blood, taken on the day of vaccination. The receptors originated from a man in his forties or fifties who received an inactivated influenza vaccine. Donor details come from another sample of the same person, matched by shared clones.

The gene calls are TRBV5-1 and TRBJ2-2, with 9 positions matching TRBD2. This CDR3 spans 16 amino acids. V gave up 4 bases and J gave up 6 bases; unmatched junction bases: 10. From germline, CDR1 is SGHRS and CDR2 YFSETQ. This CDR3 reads CASSTPLAGKAGELFF. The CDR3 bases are TGCGCCAGCAGCACCCCGCTAGCGGGGAAGGCCGGGGAGCTGTTTTTT.

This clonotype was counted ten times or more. CDR3 residues: CASSLQNWYTGELFF. CDR3 in DNA: TGTGCCAGCAGTTTGCAGAACTGGTACACCGGGGAGCTGTTTTTT. V is TRBV12-3 or TRBV12-4 and J is TRBJ2-2; no reliable D call. The CDR3 sequence is 15 residues long. V lost 3 bases to trimming and J lost 3 bases, with 11 bases between them.

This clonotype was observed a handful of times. Here the CDR3 reads CAISDGRGSAEAFF. In DNA form, the CDR3 reads TGTGCCATCAGTGATGGCAGAGGGAGCGCTGAAGCTTTCTTT. The J gene is TRBJ1-1, the V gene TRBV10-3; D gene unclear. The V end lost 3 bases, the J end lost 6 bases, and 14 bases lay between the germline ends. Germline assignment: CDR1 ENHRY and CDR2 SYGVKD. The CDR3 length is 14 residues.

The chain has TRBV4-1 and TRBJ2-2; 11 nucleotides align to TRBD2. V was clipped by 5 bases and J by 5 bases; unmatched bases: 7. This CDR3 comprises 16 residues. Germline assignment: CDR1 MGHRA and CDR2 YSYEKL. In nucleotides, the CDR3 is TGCGCCAGCAGCGCGGGACTAGCGGCGATTACCGGGGAGCTGTTTTTT. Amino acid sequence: CASSAGLAAITGELFF.

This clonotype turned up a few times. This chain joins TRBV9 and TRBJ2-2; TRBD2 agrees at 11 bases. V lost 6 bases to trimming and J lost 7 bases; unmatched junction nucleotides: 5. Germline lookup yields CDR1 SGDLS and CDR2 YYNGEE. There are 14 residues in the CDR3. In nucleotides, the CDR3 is TGTGCCAGCATGGAAGGGACTAGCGGCGGGGAGCTGTTTTTT. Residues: CASMEGTSGGELFF.

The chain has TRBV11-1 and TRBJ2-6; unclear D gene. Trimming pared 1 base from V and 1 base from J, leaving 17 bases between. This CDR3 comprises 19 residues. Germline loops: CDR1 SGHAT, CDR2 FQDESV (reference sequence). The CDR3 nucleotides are TGTGCCAGCAGCTTAGGTTCCGGCCGACGCGCTTCTGGGGCCAACGTCCTGACTTTC. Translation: CASSLGSGRRASGANVLTF. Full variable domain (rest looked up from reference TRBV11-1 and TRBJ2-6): EAEVAQSPRYKITEKSQAVAFWCDPISGHATLYWYRQILGQGPELLVQFQDESVVDDSQLPKDRFSAERLKGVDSTLKIQPAELGDSAMYLCASSLGSGRRASGANVLTFGAGSRLTVL.

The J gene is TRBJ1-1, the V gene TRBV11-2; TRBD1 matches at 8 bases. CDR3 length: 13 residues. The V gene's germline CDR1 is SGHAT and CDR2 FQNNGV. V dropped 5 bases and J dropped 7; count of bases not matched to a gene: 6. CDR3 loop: CASSTDRGGEAFF. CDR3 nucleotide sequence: TGTGCCAGCAGCACAGACAGGGGAGGTGAAGCTTTCTTT.

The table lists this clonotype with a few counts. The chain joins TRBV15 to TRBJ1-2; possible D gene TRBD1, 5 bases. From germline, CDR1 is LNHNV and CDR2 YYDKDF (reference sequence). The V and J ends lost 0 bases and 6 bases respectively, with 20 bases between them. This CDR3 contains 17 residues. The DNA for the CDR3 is TGTGCCACCAGCAGAGATCTTACAGCTACGATGGGGGATGGCTACACCTTC. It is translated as CATSRDLTATMGDGYTF. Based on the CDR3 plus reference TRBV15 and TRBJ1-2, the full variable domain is DAMVIQNPRYQVTQFGKPVTLSCSQTLNHNVMYWYQQKSSQAPKLLFHYYDKDFNNEADTPDNFQSRRPNTSFCFLDIRSPGLGDTAMYLCATSRDLTATMGDGYTFGSGTRLTVV.

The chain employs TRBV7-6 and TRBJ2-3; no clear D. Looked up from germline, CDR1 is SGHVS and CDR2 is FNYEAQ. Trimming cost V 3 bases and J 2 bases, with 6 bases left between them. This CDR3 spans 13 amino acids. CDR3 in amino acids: CASSLRITDTQYF. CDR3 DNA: TGTGCCAGCAGCTTGCGGATCACAGATACGCAGTATTTT.

The CDR3: CASSLRTVYGYTF. The CDR3 DNA sequence: TGTGCCAGCAGTCTAAGGACGGTCTATGGCTACACCTTC. J is TRBJ1-2 and V is TRBV12-3 or TRBV12-4; D not resolved. The CDR3 totals 13 residues. With 5 bases removed from V and 4 bases from J, the gap between germline ends came to 11 bases.

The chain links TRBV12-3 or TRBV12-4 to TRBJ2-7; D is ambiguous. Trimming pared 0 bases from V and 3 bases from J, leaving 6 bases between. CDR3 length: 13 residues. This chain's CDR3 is CASSLASLYEQYF. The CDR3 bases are TGTGCCAGCAGTTTAGCAAGCCTCTACGAGCAGTACTTC.

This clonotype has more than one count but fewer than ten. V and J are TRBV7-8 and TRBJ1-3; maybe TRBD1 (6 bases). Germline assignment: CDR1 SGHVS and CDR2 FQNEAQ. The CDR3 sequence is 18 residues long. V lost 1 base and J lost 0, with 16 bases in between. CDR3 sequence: CASSLGGRQSLSGNTIYF. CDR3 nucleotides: TGTGCCAGCAGCTTAGGGGGGCGGCAGTCCCTCTCTGGAAACACCATATATTTT.

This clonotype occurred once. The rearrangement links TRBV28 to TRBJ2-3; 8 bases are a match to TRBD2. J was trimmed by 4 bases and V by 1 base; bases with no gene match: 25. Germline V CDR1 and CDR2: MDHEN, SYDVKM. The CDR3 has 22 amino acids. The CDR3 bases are TGTGCCAGCAGTTTATACGTCGGACAGCCGGGACTAGAGGGACTAAGCGCAGATACGCAGTATTTT. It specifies CASSLYVGQPGLEGLSADTQYF. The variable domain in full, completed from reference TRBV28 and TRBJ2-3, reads DVKVTQSSRYLVKRTGEKVFLECVQDMDHENMFWYRQDPGLGLRLIYFSYDVKMKEKGDIPEGYSVSREKKERFSLILESASTNQTSMYLCASSLYVGQPGLEGLSADTQYFGPGTRLTVL.

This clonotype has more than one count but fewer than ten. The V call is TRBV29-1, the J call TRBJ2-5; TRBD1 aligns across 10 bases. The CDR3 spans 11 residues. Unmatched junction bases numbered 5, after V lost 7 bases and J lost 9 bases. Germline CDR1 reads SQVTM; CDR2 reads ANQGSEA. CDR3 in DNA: TGCAGCGGCCGGGACAGGGGTCCCCAGTACTTC. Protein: CSGRDRGPQYF.

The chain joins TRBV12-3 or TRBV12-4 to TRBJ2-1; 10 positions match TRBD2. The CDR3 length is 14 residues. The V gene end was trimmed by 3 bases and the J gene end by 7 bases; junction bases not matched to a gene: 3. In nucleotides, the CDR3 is TGTGCCAGCAGTTTCCGAGCGGGAGGGAATGAGCAGTTCTTC. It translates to CASSFRAGGNEQFF.

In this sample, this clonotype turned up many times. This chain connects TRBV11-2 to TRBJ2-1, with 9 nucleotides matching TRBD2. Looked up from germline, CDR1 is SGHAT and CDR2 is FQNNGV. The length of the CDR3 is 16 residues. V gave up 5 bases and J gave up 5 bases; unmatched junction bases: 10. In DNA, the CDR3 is TGTGCCAGCAGCCCGCGACTAGCGGAGAATGACAATGAGCAGTTCTTC. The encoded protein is CASSPRLAENDNEQFF.